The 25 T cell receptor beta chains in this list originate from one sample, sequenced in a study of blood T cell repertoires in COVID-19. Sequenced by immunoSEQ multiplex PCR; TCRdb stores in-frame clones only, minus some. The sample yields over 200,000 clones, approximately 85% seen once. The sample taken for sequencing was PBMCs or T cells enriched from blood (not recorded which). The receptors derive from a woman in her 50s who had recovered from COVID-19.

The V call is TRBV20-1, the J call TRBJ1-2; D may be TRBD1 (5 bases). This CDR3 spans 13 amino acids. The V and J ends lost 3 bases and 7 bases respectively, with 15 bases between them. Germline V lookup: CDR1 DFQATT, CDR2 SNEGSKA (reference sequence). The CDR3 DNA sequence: TGCAGTGCTAGTAGTAGGGGAGGCAGTGGCTACACCTTC. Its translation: CSASSRGGSGYTF.

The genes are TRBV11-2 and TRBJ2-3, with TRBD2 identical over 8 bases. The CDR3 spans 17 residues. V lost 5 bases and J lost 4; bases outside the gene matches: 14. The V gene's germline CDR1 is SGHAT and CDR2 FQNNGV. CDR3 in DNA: TGTGCCAGCAGCCGAGGGGGACTAGTCTTTTTTTCAGATACGCAGTATTTT. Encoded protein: CASSRGGLVFFSDTQYF.

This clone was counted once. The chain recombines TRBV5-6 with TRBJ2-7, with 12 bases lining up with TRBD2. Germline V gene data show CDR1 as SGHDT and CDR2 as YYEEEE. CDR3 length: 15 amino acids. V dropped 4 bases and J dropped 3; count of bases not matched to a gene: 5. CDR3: CASSPGLAGIYEQYF. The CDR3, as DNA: TGTGCCAGCAGCCCTGGACTAGCGGGGATCTACGAGCAGTACTTC.

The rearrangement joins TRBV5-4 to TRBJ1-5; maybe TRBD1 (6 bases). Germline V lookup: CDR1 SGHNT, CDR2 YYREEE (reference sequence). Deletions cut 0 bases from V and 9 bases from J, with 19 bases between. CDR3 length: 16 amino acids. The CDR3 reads CASSLASGNRELPQHF. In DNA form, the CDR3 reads TGTGCCAGCAGCTTGGCCTCGGGTAACAGGGAACTGCCCCAGCATTTT. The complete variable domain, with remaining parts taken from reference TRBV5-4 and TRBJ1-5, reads ETGVTQSPTHLIKTRGQQVTLRCSSQSGHNTVSWYQQALGQGPQFIFQYYREEENGRGNFPPRFSGLQFPNYSSELNVNALELDDSALYLCASSLASGNRELPQHFGDGTRLSIL.

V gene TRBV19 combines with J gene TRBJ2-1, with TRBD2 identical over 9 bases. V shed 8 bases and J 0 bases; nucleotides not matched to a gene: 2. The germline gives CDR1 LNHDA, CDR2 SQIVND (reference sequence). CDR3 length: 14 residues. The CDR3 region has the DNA TGTGCCAGTTCTAGCGGGATCTCCTACAATGAGCAGTTCTTC. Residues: CASSSGISYNEQFF.

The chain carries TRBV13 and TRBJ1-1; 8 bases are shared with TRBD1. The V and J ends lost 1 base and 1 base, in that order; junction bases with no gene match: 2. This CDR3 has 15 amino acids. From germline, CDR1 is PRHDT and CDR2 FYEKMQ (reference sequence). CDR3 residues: CASSLAGGGNTEAFF. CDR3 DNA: TGTGCCAGCAGCTTAGCAGGGGGCGGGAACACTGAAGCTTTCTTT.

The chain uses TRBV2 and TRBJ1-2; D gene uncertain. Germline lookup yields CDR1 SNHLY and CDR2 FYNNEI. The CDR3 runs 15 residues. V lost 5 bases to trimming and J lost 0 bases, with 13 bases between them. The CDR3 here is CASSQTTGANYGYTF. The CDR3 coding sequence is TGTGCCAGCAGTCAGACCACTGGAGCTAACTATGGCTACACCTTC.

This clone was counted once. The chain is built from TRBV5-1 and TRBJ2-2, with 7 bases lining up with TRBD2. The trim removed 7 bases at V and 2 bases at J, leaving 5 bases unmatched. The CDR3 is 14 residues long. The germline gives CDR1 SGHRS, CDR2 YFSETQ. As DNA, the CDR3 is TGCGCCAGCCGGGGGACTACCAACACCGGGGAGCTGTTTTTT. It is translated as CASRGTTNTGELFF.

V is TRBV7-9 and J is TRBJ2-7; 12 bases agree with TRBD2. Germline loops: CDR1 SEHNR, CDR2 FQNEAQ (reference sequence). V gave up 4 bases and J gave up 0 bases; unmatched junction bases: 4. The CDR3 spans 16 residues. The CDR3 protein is CASSSGTSGSSYEQYF. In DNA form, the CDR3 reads TGTGCCAGCAGCTCCGGGACTAGCGGGTCCTCCTACGAGCAGTACTTC.

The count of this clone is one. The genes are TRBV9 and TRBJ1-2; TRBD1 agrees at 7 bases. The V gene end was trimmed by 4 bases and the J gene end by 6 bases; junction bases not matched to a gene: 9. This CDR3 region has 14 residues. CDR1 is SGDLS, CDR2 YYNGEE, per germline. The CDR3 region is CASSPPTGDDGYTF. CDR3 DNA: TGTGCCAGCAGCCCCCCTACAGGGGACGATGGCTACACCTTC.

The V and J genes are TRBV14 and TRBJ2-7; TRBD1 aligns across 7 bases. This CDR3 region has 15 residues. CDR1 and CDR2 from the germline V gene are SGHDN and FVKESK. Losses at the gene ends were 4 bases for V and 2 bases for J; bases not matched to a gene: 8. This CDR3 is CASSRTDRPTYEQYF. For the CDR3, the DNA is TGTGCCAGCAGCCGTACGGACAGGCCTACCTACGAGCAGTACTTC.

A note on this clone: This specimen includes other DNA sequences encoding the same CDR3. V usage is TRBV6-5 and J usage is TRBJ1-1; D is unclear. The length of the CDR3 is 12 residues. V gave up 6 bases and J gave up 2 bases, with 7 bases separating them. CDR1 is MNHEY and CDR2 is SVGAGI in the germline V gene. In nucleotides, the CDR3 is TGTGCCAGCAGGGAGGGTAACACTGAAGCTTTCTTT. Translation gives CASREGNTEAFF.

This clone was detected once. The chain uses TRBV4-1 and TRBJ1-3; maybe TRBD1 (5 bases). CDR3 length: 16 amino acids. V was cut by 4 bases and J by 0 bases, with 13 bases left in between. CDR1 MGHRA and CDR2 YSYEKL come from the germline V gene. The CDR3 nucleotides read TGCGCCAGCAGCCTCGTTTCGACAGCCTCTGGAAACACCATATATTTT. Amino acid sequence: CASSLVSTASGNTIYF.

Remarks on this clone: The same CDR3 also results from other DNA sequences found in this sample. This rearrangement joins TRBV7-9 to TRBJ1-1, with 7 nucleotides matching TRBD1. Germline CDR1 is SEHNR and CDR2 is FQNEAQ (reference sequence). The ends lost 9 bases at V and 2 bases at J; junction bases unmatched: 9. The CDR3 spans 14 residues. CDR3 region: CASSLQGQNTEAFF. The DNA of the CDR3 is TGTGCCAGTAGCCTACAGGGGCAAAACACTGAAGCTTTCTTT.

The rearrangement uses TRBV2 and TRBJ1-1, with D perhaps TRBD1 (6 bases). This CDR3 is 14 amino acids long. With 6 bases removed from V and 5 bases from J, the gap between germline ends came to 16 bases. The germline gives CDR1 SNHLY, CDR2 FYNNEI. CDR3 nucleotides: TGTGCCAGCAGGTACAGGGAGGGGCGGACTGAAGCTTTCTTT. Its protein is CASRYREGRTEAFF.

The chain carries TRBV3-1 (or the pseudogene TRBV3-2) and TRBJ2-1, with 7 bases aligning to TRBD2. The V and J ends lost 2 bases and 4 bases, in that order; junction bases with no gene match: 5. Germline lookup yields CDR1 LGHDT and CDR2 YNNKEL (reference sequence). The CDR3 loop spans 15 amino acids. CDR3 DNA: TGTGCCAGCAGCCAATCTAGCGGAACTTACAATGAGCAGTTCTTC. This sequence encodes CASSQSSGTYNEQFF.

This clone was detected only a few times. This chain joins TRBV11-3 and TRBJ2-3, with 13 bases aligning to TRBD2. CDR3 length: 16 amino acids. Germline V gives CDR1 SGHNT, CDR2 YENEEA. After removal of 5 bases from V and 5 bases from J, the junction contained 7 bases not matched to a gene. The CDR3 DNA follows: TGTGCCAGCAGCCCCGGACTAGCGGGAGCTGGAGATACGCAGTATTTT. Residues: CASSPGLAGAGDTQYF.

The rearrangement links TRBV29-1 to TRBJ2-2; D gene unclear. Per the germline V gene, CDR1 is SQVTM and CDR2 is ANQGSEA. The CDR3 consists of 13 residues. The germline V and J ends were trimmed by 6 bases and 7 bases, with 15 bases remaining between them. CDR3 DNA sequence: TGCAGCGTGTCGGCGGTAGAGGTCGGGGAGCTGTTTTTT. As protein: CSVSAVEVGELFF.

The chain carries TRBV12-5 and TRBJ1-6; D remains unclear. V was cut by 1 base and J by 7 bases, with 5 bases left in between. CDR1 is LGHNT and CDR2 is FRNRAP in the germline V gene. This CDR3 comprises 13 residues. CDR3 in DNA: TGTGCTAGTGGTTTGGACAAGAATTCACCCCTCCACTTT. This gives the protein CASGLDKNSPLHF.

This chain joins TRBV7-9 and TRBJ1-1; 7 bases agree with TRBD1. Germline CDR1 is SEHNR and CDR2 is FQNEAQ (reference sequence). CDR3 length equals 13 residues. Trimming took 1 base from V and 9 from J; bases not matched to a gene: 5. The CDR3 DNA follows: TGTGCCAGCAGCTTAGGGACAGGACGTAAAGCTTTCTTT. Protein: CASSLGTGRKAFF.

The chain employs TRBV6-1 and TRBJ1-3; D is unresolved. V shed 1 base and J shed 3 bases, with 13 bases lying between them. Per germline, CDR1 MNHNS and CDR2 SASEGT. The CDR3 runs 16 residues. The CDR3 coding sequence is TGTGCCAGCAGTGAAGGGCATCGCGGCGATGGAAACACCATATATTTT. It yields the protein CASSEGHRGDGNTIYF.

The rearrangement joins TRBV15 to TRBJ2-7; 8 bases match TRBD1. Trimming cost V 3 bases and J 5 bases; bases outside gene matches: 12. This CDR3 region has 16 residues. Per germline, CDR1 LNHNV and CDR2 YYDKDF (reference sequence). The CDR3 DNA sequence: TGTGCCACCAGCAGGGAATATGGGACAGGTATAGACGAGCAGTACTTC. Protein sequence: CATSREYGTGIDEQYF.

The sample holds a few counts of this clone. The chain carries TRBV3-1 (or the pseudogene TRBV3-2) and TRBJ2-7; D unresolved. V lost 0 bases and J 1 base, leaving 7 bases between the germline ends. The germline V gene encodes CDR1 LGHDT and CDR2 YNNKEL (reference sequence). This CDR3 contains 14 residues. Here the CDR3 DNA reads TGTGCCAGCAGCCAAGACAGGCATTCCTACGAGCAGTACTTC. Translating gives CASSQDRHSYEQYF.

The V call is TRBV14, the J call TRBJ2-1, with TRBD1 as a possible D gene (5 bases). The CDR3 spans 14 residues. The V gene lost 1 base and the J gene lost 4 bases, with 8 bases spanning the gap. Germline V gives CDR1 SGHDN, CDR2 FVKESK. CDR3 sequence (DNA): TGTGCCAGCAGCCAAGCTTCAGGGTACAATGAGCAGTTCTTC. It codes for CASSQASGYNEQFF. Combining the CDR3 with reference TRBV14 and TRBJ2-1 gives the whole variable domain EAGVTQFPSHSVIEKGQTVTLRCDPISGHDNLYWYRRVMGKEIKFLLHFVKESKQDESGMPNNRFLAERTGGTYSTLKVQPAELEDSGVYFCASSQASGYNEQFFGPGTRLTVL.

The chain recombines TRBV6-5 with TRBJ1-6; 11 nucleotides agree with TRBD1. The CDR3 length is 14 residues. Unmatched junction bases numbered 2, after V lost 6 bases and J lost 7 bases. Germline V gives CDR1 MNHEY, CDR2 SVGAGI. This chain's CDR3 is CASSWDRGNSPLHF. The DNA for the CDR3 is TGTGCCAGCAGCTGGGACAGGGGGAATTCACCCCTCCACTTT.